This is a list of T cell receptor beta chains from one sample in a study of shared clonotypes between healthy human individuals. Data came from immunoSEQ multiplex PCR; TCRdb stores just in-frame clones and leaves some out. The repertoire has roughly 2.4 million clones, more than 90% of them found once; the top ten carry 0.13%. Sequenced sample: naive CD4+ T cells sorted from blood. The receptors shown here come from a man aged 18 to 30 in good health. The CDR3 runs from the conserved cysteine through the conserved F or W. D genes are given only for firm matches. Only part of the rows carry a size: once, few, many, or a class if the clone is expanded.

d_call	clone_size	j_call	v_call	cdr3_aa	cdr3_nt
.	.	TRBJ1-1	TRBV10-3	CAISESVTGEAFF	TGTGCCATCAGTGAGTCTGTTACAGGGGAAGCTTTCTTT
TRBD2	.	TRBJ2-7	TRBV27	CASSLRVAGARSVTYEQYF	TGTGCCAGCAGTTTACGAGTAGCGGGAGCTCGGAGCGTCACCTACGAGCAGTACTTC
.	.	TRBJ1-5	TRBV19	CASSSQRQPQHF	TGTGCCAGTAGTTCACAGCGTCAGCCCCAGCATTTT
.	.	TRBJ2-3	TRBV13	CASSSSGADTQYF	TGTGCCAGCAGCTCTTCCGGGGCAGATACGCAGTATTTT
TRBD1	.	TRBJ2-5	TRBV28	CASRGTGNQETQYF	TGTGCCAGCAGGGGGACAGGGAATCAAGAGACCCAGTACTTC
TRBD2	.	TRBJ2-7	TRBV15	CATSRDFSSGSYEQYF	TGTGCCACCAGCAGAGATTTTTCTAGCGGGAGTTACGAGCAGTACTTC
.	.	TRBJ1-6	TRBV9	CASSPQPYNSPLHF	TGTGCCAGCAGCCCCCAGCCCTATAATTCACCCCTCCACTTT
TRBD2	.	TRBJ2-1	TRBV6-5	CASSSAGTSGYNEQFF	TGTGCCAGCAGTTCCGCCGGGACTAGCGGGTACAATGAGCAGTTCTTC
TRBD2	.	TRBJ2-7	TRBV18	CASSQPGLAGGEQYF	TGTGCCAGCTCACAACCGGGACTAGCGGGGGGTGAGCAGTACTTC
TRBD1	.	TRBJ1-2	TRBV6-5	CASSSDREYGYTF	TGTGCCAGCAGTTCGGACAGGGAATATGGCTACACCTTC
.	once	TRBJ1-1	TRBV19	CASSYSRGAKRVTEAFF	TGTGCCAGTAGTTACTCTCGAGGGGCAAAGAGAGTCACTGAAGCTTTCTTT
TRBD1	.	TRBJ2-1	TRBV7-2	CASSLWTGGLNEQFF	TGTGCCAGCAGCTTATGGACAGGGGGTCTCAATGAGCAGTTCTTC
.	.	TRBJ2-5	TRBV2	CASSSRPRETQYF	TGTGCCAGCAGTTCGAGGCCCAGGGAGACCCAGTACTTC
.	.	TRBJ2-3	TRBV7-2	CASRLGATDTQYF	TGTGCCAGCAGGCTGGGGGCCACAGATACGCAGTATTTT
.	few	TRBJ1-6	TRBV2	CASSEGRLGNSPLHF	TGTGCCAGCAGTGAAGGCCGCCTAGGCAATTCACCCCTCCACTTT
.	.	TRBJ1-2	TRBV7-2	CASSSLVGADGYTF	TGTGCCAGCAGCTCCCTGGTGGGGGCCGATGGCTACACCTTC
.	.	TRBJ1-6	TRBV9	CASSPNRGSPLHF	TGTGCCAGCAGCCCGAACCGGGGTTCACCCCTCCACTTT
TRBD1	.	TRBJ2-1	TRBV2	CASSSASDRGANEQFF	TGTGCCAGCAGCTCGGCCTCAGACAGGGGTGCAAATGAGCAGTTCTTC
.	.	TRBJ2-7	TRBV10-3	CAIRGTGGGSSYEQYF	TGTGCCATCAGGGGGACGGGTGGAGGGAGCTCCTACGAGCAGTACTTC
TRBD1	.	TRBJ2-5	TRBV4-1	CASSLSGTGIQETQYF	TGCGCCAGCAGCCTTTCCGGGACAGGGATTCAAGAGACCCAGTACTTC
.	.	TRBJ2-7	TRBV5-4	CASSTGTLPAYEQYF	TGTGCCAGCAGCACCGGGACTCTTCCCGCCTACGAGCAGTACTTC
TRBD2	.	TRBJ2-1	TRBV30	CAWSVATSGKSSYNEQFF	TGTGCCTGGAGTGTGGCGACTAGCGGGAAGAGCTCCTACAATGAGCAGTTCTTC
.	.	TRBJ2-7	TRBV28	CASSRDPLVFYEQYF	TGTGCCAGCAGTCGAGACCCCTTGGTGTTCTACGAGCAGTACTTC
.	.	TRBJ1-6	TRBV7-9	CASSLMQEDSPLHF	TGTGCCAGCAGCTTAATGCAGGAGGATTCACCCCTCCACTTT
TRBD1	.	TRBJ1-1	TRBV6-4	CASSDSDRGTEAFF	TGTGCCAGCAGTGACAGCGACAGGGGCACTGAAGCTTTCTTT
TRBD2	.	TRBJ2-7	TRBV6-5	CATISSGGEQYF	TGTGCCACTATCTCATCGGGAGGCGAGCAGTACTTC
TRBD2	.	TRBJ2-1	TRBV5-4	CASRTGTSGNSYNEQFF	TGTGCCAGCAGAACCGGGACTAGCGGAAACTCCTACAATGAGCAGTTCTTC
TRBD2	.	TRBJ2-3	TRBV6-6	CASSPGTRGTDTQYF	TGTGCCAGCAGCCCCGGGACTAGGGGCACAGATACGCAGTATTTT
.	.	TRBJ2-5	TRBV19	CASSISGAREETQYF	TGTGCCAGTAGTATTTCTGGGGCGAGAGAAGAGACCCAGTACTTC
TRBD2	once	TRBJ2-7	TRBV9	CASSVSGGGGYEQYF	TGTGCCAGCAGCGTATCGGGAGGGGGAGGCTACGAGCAGTACTTC
.	.	TRBJ2-4	TRBV6-6	CASKEGPLSAGGIQYF	TGTGCCAGCAAGGAGGGTCCCCTGAGTGCTGGGGGCATTCAGTACTTC
TRBD1	.	TRBJ2-2	TRBV18	CASSPRDRETGELFF	TGTGCCAGCTCCCCGAGGGACAGGGAAACCGGGGAGCTGTTTTTT
.	.	TRBJ1-1	TRBV30	CAWSVWKVRGTEAFF	TGTGCCTGGAGTGTATGGAAAGTCAGGGGCACTGAAGCTTTCTTT
TRBD2	.	TRBJ2-2	TRBV4-1	CASSQVRTSGGRDTGELFF	TGCGCCAGCAGCCAAGTAAGGACTAGCGGGGGCCGGGACACCGGGGAGCTGTTTTTT
.	.	TRBJ2-7	TRBV2	CASSITYEQYF	TGTGCCAGCAGTATTACCTACGAGCAGTACTTC
.	once	TRBJ2-7	TRBV18	CASSLSGAKVSGEQYF	TGTGCCAGCTCACTTTCAGGGGCGAAGGTGTCGGGTGAGCAGTACTTC
.	.	TRBJ1-5	TRBV10-3	CAISESEGQPQHF	TGTGCCATCAGTGAGTCGGAGGGTCAGCCCCAGCATTTT
.	.	TRBJ2-1	TRBV10-1	CASSDGTLLINEQFF	TGCGCCAGCAGTGACGGGACATTGCTAATCAATGAGCAGTTCTTC
.	.	TRBJ1-4	TRBV18	CASSPRTLENEKLFF	TGTGCCAGCTCACCACGGACATTAGAGAATGAAAAACTGTTTTTT
TRBD2	.	TRBJ2-1	TRBV6-1	CASSLSGMAGGEQFF	TGTGCCAGCAGTCTAAGCGGGATGGCTGGAGGTGAGCAGTTCTTC
TRBD1	.	TRBJ2-7	TRBV19	CASSLRDRGYEQYF	TGTGCCAGTAGTCTGAGAGACAGGGGCTACGAGCAGTACTTC
.	.	TRBJ2-7	TRBV27	CASSPPAGSGDYEQYF	TGTGCCAGCAGTCCCCCGGCAGGGTCGGGCGACTACGAGCAGTACTTC
TRBD1	.	TRBJ2-7	TRBV5-1	CASSYDREAQYF	TGCGCCAGCAGCTACGACAGGGAAGCGCAGTACTTC
TRBD2	.	TRBJ2-5	TRBV7-2	CASSPLAGGPRGETQYF	TGTGCCAGCAGCCCTTTAGCGGGAGGGCCTAGGGGAGAGACCCAGTACTTC
.	.	TRBJ1-4	TRBV27	CATRRGGGSEKLFF	TGTGCCACCCGGAGGGGCGGAGGAAGTGAAAAACTGTTTTTT
TRBD2	.	TRBJ2-5	TRBV9	CASSAGTSKAQYF	TGTGCCAGCAGCGCCGGGACTAGTAAGGCCCAGTACTTC
TRBD1	.	TRBJ1-1	TRBV9	CASSTRTGNTEAFF	TGTGCCAGCAGCACCAGGACAGGGAACACTGAAGCTTTCTTT
.	.	TRBJ1-1	TRBV18	CASSPPSGRAAEAFF	TGTGCCAGCTCACCACCGTCTGGGCGGGCGGCTGAAGCTTTCTTT
TRBD1	.	TRBJ1-2	TRBV28	CASSLSDRESYGYTF	TGTGCCAGCAGTTTATCGGACAGGGAGAGCTATGGCTACACCTTC
.	.	TRBJ1-2	TRBV6-6	CASSVGQLNNYGYTF	TGTGCCAGCAGTGTAGGACAGCTAAATAACTATGGCTACACCTTC
.	.	TRBJ2-1	TRBV11-2	CASSLANTRNEQFF	TGTGCCAGCAGCTTAGCCAATACTAGAAATGAGCAGTTCTTC
.	.	TRBJ2-5	TRBV2	CASSEEGAGETQYF	TGTGCCAGCAGTGAGGAGGGTGCAGGGGAGACCCAGTACTTC
TRBD2	.	TRBJ2-5	TRBV5-4	CASSPGGETETQYF	TGTGCCAGCAGCCCCGGGGGGGAGACTGAGACCCAGTACTTC
.	.	TRBJ2-1	TRBV9	CASSVVTGGSYNEQFF	TGTGCCAGCAGCGTAGTTACAGGAGGCTCCTACAATGAGCAGTTCTTC
.	.	TRBJ2-3	TRBV7-7	CASSLSWRTDTQYF	TGTGCTAGCAGCTTATCGTGGCGCACAGATACGCAGTATTTT
.	.	TRBJ1-1	TRBV6-5	CASSTPGSNTEAFF	TGTGCCAGCAGCACTCCCGGGTCGAACACTGAAGCTTTCTTT